Following are 16 T cell receptor beta chains from one sample sequenced in a study of read filtering for tumor transcriptome and immune sequencing (dated by TCRdb to 2019 to 2021). The run used an Illumina HiSeq 4000. The Immunoverse kit was used to build TCR libraries from roughly 370 ng RNA, with molecular barcoded adaptors covering alpha/delta and beta/gamma chains. TCRdb trimmed the raw reads at Q25, called clones with MiXCR and kept productive beta chains. Rows merge per CDR3 protein into single entries with the most common DNA and genes. Recorded for this sample are approximately 65,000 distinct CDR3 sequences; over 11% of them occurred a single time. 45% of the sample belongs to the ten largest clones. Sequenced input: a population of CD138-negative cells sorted from bone marrow. The sample's cell subset or site label is to be understood as: bone marrow mononuclear cells depleted of CD138+ plasma/myeloma cells by negative magnetic selection. These receptors came from a donor aged 40 or older with multiple myeloma.

This clonotype was seen at least ten times. V gene TRBV29-1 combines with J gene TRBJ1-1; D is undetermined. The germline gives CDR1 SQVTM, CDR2 ANQGSEA. The CDR3 is 12 amino acids. V lost 4 bases to trimming and J lost 0 bases, with 6 bases between them. The DNA for the CDR3 is TGCAGCGTTGGGCACATGAACACTGAAGCTTTCTTT. Amino acids: CSVGHMNTEAFF.

This clonotype appeared many times. The chain carries TRBV7-2 and TRBJ2-5; TRBD1 might be the D (5 bases). CDR1 SGHTA and CDR2 FQGNSA come from the germline V gene. V lost 4 bases and J 5 bases, leaving 14 bases between the germline ends. CDR3 length equals 14 residues. The CDR3 reads CASSSGSGAETQYF. In nucleotides, the CDR3 is TGTGCCAGCAGCTCCGGCTCTGGGGCGGAGACCCAGTACTTC.

This clonotype was detected many times. The chain combines TRBV4-1 with TRBJ2-7; 8 positions match TRBD1. The CDR3 runs 14 residues. Per the germline V gene, CDR1 is MGHRA and CDR2 is YSYEKL. Trimming at V came to 3 bases and at J to 1 base, leaving 2 bases not matched to a gene. Written as DNA, the CDR3 is TGCGCCAGCAGCCACAGACAGGGGTCCTACGAGCAGTACTTC. Amino acid sequence: CASSHRQGSYEQYF.

This clonotype occurred many times. The chain joins TRBV19 to TRBJ1-2; D perhaps matches TRBD1 (6 bases). The germline V gene has CDR1 LNHDA and CDR2 SQIVND (reference sequence). V shed 6 bases and J shed 8 bases, with 19 bases lying between them. The CDR3 has 14 residues. The chain's CDR3 is CASSLGGQMGGYTF. The CDR3 DNA reads as TGTGCCAGTAGCCTTGGGGGGCAAATGGGAGGCTACACCTTC.

This clonotype has ten or more counts. V and J are TRBV6-2 or TRBV6-3 and TRBJ1-5; possible D gene TRBD1, 5 bases. Trimming cost V 2 bases and J 1 base, with 9 bases left between them. The CDR3 is 15 amino acids. Germline assignment: CDR1 MNHEY and CDR2 SVGEGT. CDR3 amino acids: CASSYRGGSNQPQHF. The CDR3 bases are TGTGCCAGCAGTTACAGGGGAGGGAGCAATCAGCCCCAGCATTTT.

This clonotype came up many times. The rearrangement joins TRBV20-1 to TRBJ2-3; TRBD2 matches at 7 bases. Unmatched junction bases numbered 6, after V lost 0 bases and J lost 3 bases. This CDR3 comprises 15 residues. Germline assignment: CDR1 DFQATT and CDR2 SNEGSKA (reference sequence). The CDR3 DNA sequence: TGCAGTGCTAGAGAATCGGCTAGCGGAACAGATACGCAGTATTTT. Translation: CSARESASGTDTQYF.

Points on this clonotype: Just one base apart from a much larger clone, this may be a read error. The chain employs TRBV29-1 and TRBJ1-1, with TRBD1 as a possible D gene (5 bases). CDR1 SQVTM and CDR2 ANQGSEA come from the germline V gene. The CDR3 is made up of 13 amino acids. The DNA of the CDR3 is TGCGGCGTAATACGGGACGGGAACACTGAAGCTTTCTTT. It specifies CGVIRDGNTEAFF.

This clonotype occurred a few times. The chain employs TRBV6-2 or TRBV6-3 and TRBJ2-7; 9 bases are a match to TRBD2. The ends lost 6 bases at V and 2 bases at J; junction bases unmatched: 2. The CDR3 covers 13 residues. The germline V gene has CDR1 MNHEY and CDR2 SVGEGT. The CDR3 DNA follows: TGTGCCAGCAGACCTAGCGGGACCTACGAGCAGTACTTC. This gives the protein CASRPSGTYEQYF.

This clonotype appeared many times. The chain couples TRBV19 to TRBJ1-2, with TRBD1 identical over 7 bases. Germline CDR1 is LNHDA and CDR2 is SQIVND (reference sequence). With V trimmed by 5 bases and J by 5 bases, 8 bases remained unmatched. The CDR3 runs to 14 residues. Here the CDR3 DNA reads TGTGCCAGTAGTGCACCCCGACAGGGTTATGGCTACACCTTC. Translation gives CASSAPRQGYGYTF. Drawing the rest from reference TRBV19 and TRBJ1-2, the complete variable domain is DGGITQSPKYLFRKEGQNVTLSCEQNLNHDAMYWYRQDPGQGLRLIYYSQIVNDFQKGDIAEGYSVSREKKESFPLTVTSAQKNPTAFYLCASSAPRQGYGYTFGSGTRLTVV.

This clonotype has ten or more counts. The rearrangement uses TRBV6-2 or TRBV6-3 and TRBJ2-3; the D is unclear. This CDR3 region has 12 residues. CDR1 and CDR2 from the germline V gene are MNHEY and SVGEGT. V was pared by 8 bases and J by 4 bases, with 10 bases between. The CDR3 bases are TGTGCCAGCGGCTATCGAGCAGATACGCAGTATTTT. Its translation is CASGYRADTQYF.

This clonotype was detected ten times or more. One end of the junction fails to match germline, which may point to a read error. The V gene is TRBV3-1, the J gene TRBJ2-1; D is perhaps TRBD1 (5 bases). The CDR3 consists of 10 residues. CDR1 LGHDT and CDR2 YNNKEL come from the germline V gene (reference sequence). CDR3 bases: TGTGCCAGCAGTGGGGCGAGCACGATCTTC. Translating it yields CASSGASTIF.

This clonotype was detected many times. The chain carries TRBV4-3 and TRBJ1-2; a possible D gene is TRBD1 (6 bases). The length of the CDR3 is 16 residues. V was pared by 1 base and J by 6 bases, with 18 bases between. Germline CDR1 is LGHNA and CDR2 is YSLEER. CDR3 DNA: TGCGCCAGCAGCCAAGTGGGGACGGGGGGGCTCCATGGCTACACCTTC. This sequence encodes CASSQVGTGGLHGYTF.

The table lists this clonotype with many counts. The V and J genes are TRBV12-3 or TRBV12-4 and TRBJ2-7; tentative D call: TRBD2 (5 bases). V was cut by 3 bases and J by 0 bases, with 9 bases left in between. This CDR3 has 14 residues. CDR3 region: CASSFSGSSYEQYF. The CDR3 coding sequence is TGTGCCAGCAGTTTTTCGGGGAGCTCCTACGAGCAGTACTTC.

This chain connects TRBV7-9 to TRBJ2-1; tentatively, D is TRBD2 (5 bases). Germline loops: CDR1 SEHNR, CDR2 FQNEAQ (reference sequence). The CDR3 length is 16 residues. Here the CDR3 DNA reads TGTGTCAACAGTTTCCACGGCGGAGGCTCCTACAATGAGCAGTTCTTC. Translation gives CVNSFHGGGSYNEQFF.

This clonotype was seen many times. The rearrangement links TRBV6-2 or TRBV6-3 to TRBJ2-2; 10 bases agree with TRBD1. CDR1 and CDR2 (germline): MNHEY, SVGEGT. The CDR3 extends over 19 amino acids. V trimming: 6 bases; J trimming: 5 bases; junction bases outside the gene matches: 18. In DNA, the CDR3 is TGTGCCAGCAGGATCGAGACAGGGGGCCTGCTCGGACGGACCGGGGAGCTGTTTTTT. Amino acids: CASRIETGGLLGRTGELFF.

The sample holds many counts of this clonotype. The chain carries TRBV7-6 and TRBJ2-1; 10 positions agree with TRBD2. The CDR3 has 17 amino acids. Germline CDR1 is SGHVS and CDR2 is FNYEAQ. The V gene end was trimmed by 1 base and the J gene end by 4 bases; junction bases not matched to a gene: 7. The CDR3 region is CASSLGPLAGAYNEQFF. In DNA, the CDR3 is TGTGCCAGCAGCTTAGGACCTCTAGCGGGAGCTTACAATGAGCAGTTCTTC.